This TCR beta chain is from a study of blood T cell repertoires in COVID-19. About the study: Researchers got acute and convalescent COVID-19 samples from the United States, Italy and Spain. PBMCs, B-cell-depleted T cells, or T cells were the source of the cDNA or gDNA that made up the material.

How the authors handled the data: Quantification of nucleated cells was approximated via reference gene primer amplification. TCRdb's copy holds only in-frame clones and misses some; the assay was immunoSEQ multiplex PCR. That table furnishes V, J and clone size, whereas the DNA furnished D and trimming. This table holds some 120,000 clones, 85% to 90% found once. This CDR3 is built from 18 residues. V shed 3 bases, J shed 8 bases, and the junction held 14 bases outside the gene matches. Germline CDR1 and CDR2: SGDLS and YYNGEE. The V gene is TRBV9, the J gene TRBJ2-1; 13 bases line up with TRBD2. Material: peripheral blood. This TCR was sampled from a human donor in a cohort sampled during active COVID-19. In DNA form, the CDR3 reads TGTGCCAGCAGCGCACAAGCTTGGACTAGCGGGAGTCGGGATGAGCAGTTCTTC. Translation gives CASSAQAWTSGSRDEQFF.